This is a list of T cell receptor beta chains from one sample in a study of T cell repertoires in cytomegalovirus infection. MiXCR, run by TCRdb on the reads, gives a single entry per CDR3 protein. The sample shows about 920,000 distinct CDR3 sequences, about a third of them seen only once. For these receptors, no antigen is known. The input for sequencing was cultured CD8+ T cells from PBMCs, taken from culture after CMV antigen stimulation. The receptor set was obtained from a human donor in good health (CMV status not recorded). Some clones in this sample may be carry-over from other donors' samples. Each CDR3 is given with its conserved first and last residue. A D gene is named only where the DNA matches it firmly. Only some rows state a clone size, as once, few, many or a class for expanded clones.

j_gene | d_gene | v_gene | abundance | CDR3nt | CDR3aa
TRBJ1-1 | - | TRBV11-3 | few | TGTGCCAGCAGCTTTACAGGGAGGACTGAAGCTTTCTTT | CASSFTGRTEAFF
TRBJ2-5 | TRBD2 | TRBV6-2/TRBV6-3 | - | TGTGCCAGCAGTTCCCCGACCCCGCAGGGGCACGTGAGCGGGAGTCGCCAAGAGACCCAGTACTTC | CASSSPTPQGHVSGSRQETQYF
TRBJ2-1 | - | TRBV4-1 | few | TGCGCCAGCAGCCAAGGACACTTTCCGAATGAGCAGTTCTTC | CASSQGHFPNEQFF
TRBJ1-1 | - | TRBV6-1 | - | TGTGCCAGCAGTGAAGTTCGGGGGTGGGACACTGAAGCTTTCTTT | CASSEVRGWDTEAFF
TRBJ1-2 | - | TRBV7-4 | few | TGTGCCAGCAGCGAGGCCCTCTATGGCTACACCTTC | CASSEALYGYTF
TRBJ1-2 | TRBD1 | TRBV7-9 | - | TGTGCCAGCAGCTCACCGACAGGGGGCTTAAACTATGGCTACACCTTC | CASSSPTGGLNYGYTF
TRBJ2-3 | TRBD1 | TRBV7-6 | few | TGTGCCAGCAGCTTAGCCACAGGGGGAAACACAGATACGCAGTATTTT | CASSLATGGNTDTQYF
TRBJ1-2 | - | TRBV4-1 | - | TGCGCCAGCAGCCAACCTGGGGGCGCTTGCACCTTC | CASSQPGGACTF
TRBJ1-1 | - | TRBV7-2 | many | TGTGCCAGCAGCTCCTCCCTAGGGGGGAGACGGAACACTGAAGCTTTCTTT | CASSSSLGGRRNTEAFF
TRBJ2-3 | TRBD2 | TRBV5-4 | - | TGTGCCAGCGGAGCGGGCGGGGGTTTCACAGATACGCAGTATTTT | CASGAGGGFTDTQYF
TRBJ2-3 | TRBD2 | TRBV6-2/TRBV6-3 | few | TGTGCCAGCAGTTACATCCCCTTAGCGGGGGGTGCAGATACGCAGTATTTT | CASSYIPLAGGADTQYF
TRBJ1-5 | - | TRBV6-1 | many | TGTGCCAGCAGTGGGGGGGAAGCCCAGCATTTT | CASSGGEAQHF
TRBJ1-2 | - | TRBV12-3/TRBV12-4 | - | TGTGCCAGCAGTTTAGTGGTGGACTATGGCTACACCTTC | CASSLVVDYGYTF
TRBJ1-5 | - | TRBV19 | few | TGTGCCAGTGTGGGTTATAGCAATCAGCCCCAGCATTTT | CASVGYSNQPQHF
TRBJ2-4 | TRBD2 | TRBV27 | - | TGTGCCAGCAGTTTGGGACTAACAGGCATTCAGTACTTC | CASSLGLTGIQYF
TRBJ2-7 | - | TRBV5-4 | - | TGTGCCACTACAGGATCCTACGAGCAGTACTTC | CATTGSYEQYF
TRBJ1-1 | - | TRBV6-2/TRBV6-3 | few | TGTGCCAGCAGTCGATGGACCGGGGTGAACACTGAAGCTTTCTTT | CASSRWTGVNTEAFF
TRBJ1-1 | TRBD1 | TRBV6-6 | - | TGTGCCAGCAGTTACACCCCGGGGGACAGGGGGGGCACTGAAGCTTTCTTT | CASSYTPGDRGGTEAFF
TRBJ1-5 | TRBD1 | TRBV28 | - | TGTGCCTCAGGGGGCCTTAGGACGGGTCAGCCCCAGCATTTT | CASGGLRTGQPQHF
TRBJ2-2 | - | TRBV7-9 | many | TGTGCCAGCAGCGGGGACGGGCCGAACACCGGGGAGCTGTTTTTT | CASSGDGPNTGELFF
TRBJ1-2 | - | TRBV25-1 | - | TGTGCCAGCAGTGGGACCCATGGCTACACCTTC | CASSGTHGYTF
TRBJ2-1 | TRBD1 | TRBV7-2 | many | TGTGCCAGCAGCTTAGGGGACAGTACCTACAATGAGCAGTTCTTC | CASSLGDSTYNEQFF
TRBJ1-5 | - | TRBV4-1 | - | TGCGCCAGCAGCCAAGATTATCATCAGCCCCAGCATTTT | CASSQDYHQPQHF
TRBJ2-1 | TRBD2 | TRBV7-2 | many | TGTGCCAGCAGCCCAGGACTAGCGGACTACAATGAGCAGTTCTTC | CASSPGLADYNEQFF
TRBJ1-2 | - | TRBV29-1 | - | TGCAGCGTTGAAGCCAGGGCGTGGGATGGCTACACCTTC | CSVEARAWDGYTF
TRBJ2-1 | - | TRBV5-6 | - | TGTGCCAGCAGCTTGTTGGGATTGCAGTTCTTC | CASSLLGLQFF
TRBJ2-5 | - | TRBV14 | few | TGTGCCAGCAGCCAAGATTACAGTCTCCAAGAGACCCAGTACTTC | CASSQDYSLQETQYF
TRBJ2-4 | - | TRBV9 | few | TGTGCCAGCAGCGTAGGTTTGGGGGGAGCAAACATTCAGTACTTC | CASSVGLGGANIQYF
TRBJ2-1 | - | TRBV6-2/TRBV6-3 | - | TGTGCCAGCAGTCGCAACAGGGAGAATGAGCAGTTCTTC | CASSRNRENEQFF
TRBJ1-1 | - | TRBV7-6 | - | TGTGCCAGCAGCTATAAGATAGGGGACACTGAAGCTTTCTTT | CASSYKIGDTEAFF
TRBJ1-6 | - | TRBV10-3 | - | TGTGCCATCAGTGAAAGTGATTCACCCCTCCACTTT | CAISESDSPLHF
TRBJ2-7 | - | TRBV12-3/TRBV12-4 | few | TGTGCCAGCAGTTTGGGATGGGTCGAGACCTACGAGCAGTACTTC | CASSLGWVETYEQYF
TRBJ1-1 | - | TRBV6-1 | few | TGTGCCAGCAGCGTAACAGCTGTAACTGAAGCTTTCTTT | CASSVTAVTEAFF